A single sample gave rise to the 10 T cell receptor beta chains below, sequenced in a study of T cells in Graves' hyperthyroidism and ophthalmopathy. TCR beta CDR3 region amplification was performed from RNA transcripts. HTBI primers were used for first-round RT-PCR of the TCR CDR3. TCRdb ran MiXCR on the multiplex PCR reads and lists one entry per CDR3 protein. The sample shows roughly 740,000 distinct CDR3 sequences, over 15% of them seen only once. Sequencing was performed on blood. These receptors all stem from a young man with Graves' hyperthyroidism.

This clonotype was counted at least ten times. V gene TRBV12-3 or TRBV12-4 combines with J gene TRBJ1-4, with 8 bases aligning to TRBD1. The CDR3 length is 16 residues. The ends lost 6 bases at V and 5 bases at J; junction bases unmatched: 11. CDR3 nucleotide sequence: TGTGCCAGCAGCCGTGGACAGGGAATGGCCAATGAAAAACTGTTTTTT. Its translation: CASSRGQGMANEKLFF.

CDR3 sequence: CASSFLTGGGNYGYTF. As DNA, the CDR3 is TGTGCCAGCAGCTTTCTCACAGGGGGCGGGAACTATGGCTACACCTTC. The V and J genes are TRBV5-6 and TRBJ1-2; TRBD1 agrees at 9 bases. CDR1 and CDR2 from the germline V gene are SGHDT and YYEEEE. The CDR3 spans 16 residues. Trimming removed 2 bases from V and 2 bases from J; junction bases left unmatched: 7.

The CDR3 DNA sequence: TGTGCCAGCTCACCTCCAGGACAGGGGCCCTCCTACGAGCAGTACTTC. It encodes CASSPPGQGPSYEQYF. The gene calls are TRBV18 and TRBJ2-7, with 9 bases matching TRBD1. The CDR3 is made up of 16 amino acids. Trimming cost V 3 bases and J 0 bases; bases outside gene matches: 6. Germline CDR1 is KGHSH and CDR2 is LQKENI. Filled out from reference TRBV18 and TRBJ2-7, the complete variable domain reads NAGVMQNPRHLVRRRGQEARLRCSPMKGHSHVYWYRQLPEEGLKFMVYLQKENIIDESGMPKERFSAEFPKEGPSILRIQQVVRGDSAAYFCASSPPGQGPSYEQYFGPGTRLTVT.

Many counts were recorded for this clonotype. The chain couples TRBV29-1 to TRBJ2-3; a possible D gene is TRBD1 (6 bases). Trimming took 6 bases from V and 2 from J, leaving 12 bases between them. This CDR3 spans 13 amino acids. Germline loops: CDR1 SQVTM, CDR2 ANQGSEA. The CDR3 sequence: CSVIRGSTDTQYF. The CDR3 DNA reads TGCAGCGTAATCAGGGGTTCCACAGATACGCAGTATTTT.

The table lists this clonotype with many counts. The chain is built from TRBV7-6 and TRBJ2-3; perhaps D is TRBD1 or TRBD2 (6 bases each). V shed 7 bases and J shed 6 bases, with 17 bases lying between them. Germline CDR1 SGHVS, CDR2 FNYEAQ. The CDR3 loop spans 14 amino acids. The CDR3 protein is CASTEGVGGDTQYF. CDR3 coding DNA: TGTGCCAGCACCGAAGGGGTGGGGGGCGATACGCAGTATTTT.

This clonotype was counted many times. The chain couples TRBV12-3 or TRBV12-4 to TRBJ1-3, with D possibly being TRBD1 (6 bases). CDR3 length: 14 residues. The V end was cut by 4 bases, the J end by 4 bases, with 11 bases between. The CDR3 bases are TGTGCCAGCAGTTGGGGGGCCCGCGGAAACACCATATATTTT. This sequence encodes CASSWGARGNTIYF.

V usage is TRBV6-1 and J usage is TRBJ2-1; the match to TRBD2 covers 8 bases. CDR1 and CDR2 from the germline V gene are MNHNS and SASEGT. The CDR3 length is 16 residues. J lost 7 bases, V lost 6 bases, and 14 bases had no gene match. The CDR3 here is CASRFSTAASGNEQFF. In nucleotides, the CDR3 is TGTGCCAGCAGATTCTCTACGGCGGCTAGCGGGAATGAGCAGTTCTTC.

This clonotype was found many times. V and J are TRBV20-1 and TRBJ2-3; 9 bases agree with TRBD2. The CDR3 contains 15 residues. The germline gives CDR1 DFQATT, CDR2 SNEGSKA (reference sequence). J gave up 2 bases and V 1 base, and 4 bases lay outside the gene matches. The CDR3 nucleotides read TGCAGTGCTAGAGCATTAGCGGGAGACACAGATACGCAGTATTTT. As protein: CSARALAGDTDTQYF.

This clonotype came up many times. The V and J genes are TRBV7-2 and TRBJ1-2; D not resolved. Germline lookup yields CDR1 SGHTA and CDR2 FQGNSA. The V end lost 1 base, the J end lost 7 bases, and 10 bases lay between the germline ends. The CDR3 runs to 13 residues. CDR3 sequence reads: CASSLGRVAGYTF. CDR3 nucleotides: TGTGCCAGCAGCTTAGGCCGGGTAGCTGGCTACACCTTC.

The CDR3: CAWSVGASGSETQYF. CDR3 DNA: TGTGCCTGGAGTGTGGGGGCTAGCGGGAGTGAGACCCAGTACTTC. This rearrangement joins TRBV30 to TRBJ2-5, with 10 bases that match TRBD2. The junction had 6 bases not matched to a gene; V was cut back by 0 bases and J by 5 bases. This CDR3 comprises 15 residues. CDR1 GTSNPN and CDR2 SVGIG come from the germline V gene (reference sequence).